These 28 T cell receptor beta chains came from one sample sequenced in a study of control samples from healthy donors and cancer patients. Measured with immunoSEQ multiplex PCR; TCRdb has only the in-frame clones, and not every one. The sample records nearly 200,000 clones, about 89% being singletons. Input material: blood. The source is a man aged 25-45 years in good health.

The chain has TRBV7-9 and TRBJ2-5; TRBD1 is a possible D gene (5 bases). Trimming took off 8 bases at V and 4 bases at J, with 11 bases between the two ends. Per the germline V gene, CDR1 is SEHNR and CDR2 is FQNEAQ (reference sequence). The CDR3 consists of 12 residues. The CDR3 sequence: CASGLGAETQYF. The CDR3 coding sequence is TGTGCCAGCGGTCTTGGGGCAGAGACCCAGTACTTC.

V is TRBV25-1 and J is TRBJ2-1; tentative D call: TRBD2 (5 bases). Trimming took 0 bases from V and 9 from J, leaving 12 bases between them. The CDR3 spans 14 residues. Germline CDR1 reads MGHDK; CDR2 reads SYGVNS. The CDR3 DNA sequence: TGTGCCAGCAGTGAATACTCCCAGAGCGGTGAGCAGTTCTTC. It encodes CASSEYSQSGEQFF.

The rearrangement links TRBV30 to TRBJ1-6; D is undetermined. V gave up 0 bases and J gave up 6 bases, with 9 bases separating them. In germline, CDR1 is GTSNPN, CDR2 SVGIG (reference sequence). The CDR3 runs to 14 residues. The CDR3: CAWSVSVANSPLHF. The DNA of the CDR3 is TGTGCCTGGAGTGTTTCCGTAGCTAATTCACCCCTCCACTTT. The variable domain in full, completed from reference TRBV30 and TRBJ1-6, reads SQTIHQWPATLVQPVGSPLSLECTVEGTSNPNLYWYRQAAGRGLQLLFYSVGIGQISSEVPQNLSASRPQDRQFILSSKKLLLSDSGFYLCAWSVSVANSPLHFGNGTRLTVT.

The rearrangement links TRBV7-9 to TRBJ2-7, with D unclear. The V and J ends lost 0 bases and 2 bases respectively, with 8 bases between them. Germline V gives CDR1 SEHNR, CDR2 FQNEAQ (reference sequence). CDR3 size: 14 residues. CDR3 sequence reads: CASSLAADTYEQYF. DNA of the CDR3: TGTGCCAGCAGCTTAGCGGCGGATACCTACGAGCAGTACTTC.

This chain uses TRBV6-4 with TRBJ2-7; 8 nucleotides line up with TRBD2. The CDR3 is 14 amino acids. The germline CDR1 and CDR2 sequences are MRHNA and SNTAGT. With 3 bases clipped from V and 4 bases from J, the junction kept 5 bases outside the gene matches. For the CDR3, the DNA is TGTGCCAGCAGTGAGTCAGCGGGGGAGTACGAGCAGTACTTC. Translating gives CASSESAGEYEQYF.

The V gene is TRBV19, the J gene TRBJ1-6, with D unclear. The germline V gene has CDR1 LNHDA and CDR2 SQIVND (reference sequence). The CDR3 runs 14 residues. The V end lost 4 bases, the J end lost 4 bases, and 8 bases lay between the germline ends. The CDR3 is CASSSQKYNSPLHF. The CDR3 region has the DNA TGTGCCAGTAGTAGCCAGAAGTATAATTCACCCCTCCACTTT.

The chain joins TRBV18 to TRBJ2-7; D possibly corresponds to TRBD1 (5 bases). CDR3 length: 15 residues. Trimming stripped 0 bases from V and 9 bases from J, with 18 bases between. Germline V CDR1 and CDR2: KGHSH, LQKENI. The CDR3 region is CASSPPGQAGSRQYF. CDR3 DNA: TGTGCCAGCTCACCACCGGGGCAGGCCGGATCGCGGCAGTACTTC.

J is TRBJ2-3 and V is TRBV18; 12 bases agree with TRBD2. Germline-derived CDR1 and CDR2 are KGHSH and LQKENI. J was trimmed by 7 bases and V by 3 bases; bases with no gene match: 8. The CDR3 has 16 amino acids. The CDR3 DNA reads as TGTGCCAGCTCACCTCCCTCTAGCGGGGGGGCTAATACGCAGTATTTT. Residues: CASSPPSSGGANTQYF.

The chain is built from TRBV11-2 and TRBJ2-7; D unresolved. Germline loops: CDR1 SGHAT, CDR2 FQNNGV. V was cut by 5 bases and J by 0 bases, with 11 bases left in between. The CDR3 has 14 residues. This CDR3 is CASSALDRSYEQYF. The DNA for the CDR3 is TGTGCCAGCAGCGCACTGGACCGCTCCTACGAGCAGTACTTC.

The chain is built from TRBV9 and TRBJ1-6; TRBD1 is a possible D gene (5 bases). Per the germline V gene, CDR1 is SGDLS and CDR2 is YYNGEE. V was shortened by 0 bases and J by 8 bases, with 12 bases between the two germline ends. The CDR3 runs to 15 residues. The CDR3 spells CASSVAVGAYSPLHF. The DNA of the CDR3 is TGTGCCAGCAGCGTAGCCGTAGGGGCATATTCACCCCTCCACTTT.

The J gene is TRBJ1-5, the V gene TRBV4-1; 12 nucleotides line up with TRBD1. The CDR3 is 19 residues long. Germline V gene data show CDR1 as MGHRA and CDR2 as YSYEKL. V shed 0 bases and J 0 bases; nucleotides not matched to a gene: 6. The CDR3 nucleotides read TGCGCCAGCAGCCAAGAGGCCGGGACAGGGGGCTATAGCAATCAGCCCCAGCATTTT. Translating gives CASSQEAGTGGYSNQPQHF.

The gene calls are TRBV7-9 and TRBJ1-1, with unresolved D. Germline V lookup: CDR1 SEHNR, CDR2 FQNEAQ (reference sequence). This CDR3 has 14 amino acids. The germline V and J ends were trimmed by 1 base and 5 bases, with 11 bases remaining between them. The CDR3 sequence is CASSLVPGRTEAFF. DNA of the CDR3: TGTGCCAGCAGCTTAGTACCCGGTAGGACTGAAGCTTTCTTT. The whole variable domain, remainder taken from reference TRBV7-9 and TRBJ1-1, is DTGVSQNPRHKITKRGQNVTFRCDPISEHNRLYWYRQTLGQGPEFLTYFQNEAQLEKSRLLSDRFSAERPKGSFSTLEIQRTEQGDSAMYLCASSLVPGRTEAFFGQGTRLTVV.

The chain joins TRBV27 to TRBJ1-2; 8 bases line up with TRBD1. Germline trimming cut 4 bases from V and 4 bases from J; bases unmatched to any gene: 8. Germline lookup yields CDR1 MNHEY and CDR2 SMNVEV (reference sequence). This CDR3 has 15 residues. The CDR3 loop reads CASSSGQGPFYGYTF. The CDR3 DNA reads as TGTGCCAGCAGTTCAGGACAGGGACCTTTCTATGGCTACACCTTC.

The chain is built from TRBV12-3 or TRBV12-4 and TRBJ2-1, with D uncertain. Trimming cost V 3 bases and J 9 bases, with 6 bases left between them. This CDR3 has 11 residues. The CDR3 coding sequence is TGTGCCAGCAGTTTTGAGGTTGAGCAGTTCTTC. It encodes CASSFEVEQFF.

V gene TRBV23-1 combines with J gene TRBJ1-3; D unresolved. TRBV23-1 is assigned to the ORF class and has an uncertain function. V was pared by 6 bases and J by 2 bases, with 23 bases between. The CDR3 contains 18 residues. As DNA, the CDR3 is TGCGCCAGCAGCCAAGAGGTAGGAGGCCGGGAGCCTGGAAACACCATATATTTT. The encoded protein is CASSQEVGGREPGNTIYF.

The chain carries TRBV10-2 and TRBJ2-1; D might be TRBD1 (6 bases). This CDR3 has 14 residues. Germline CDR1 is WSHSY and CDR2 is SAAADI. The germline V and J ends were trimmed by 8 bases and 2 bases, with 13 bases remaining between them. CDR3 loop: CASGPGQPYNEQFF. CDR3 nucleotide sequence: TGCGCCAGCGGTCCCGGACAGCCCTACAATGAGCAGTTCTTC.

J is TRBJ2-7 and V is TRBV7-2; D is undetermined. The CDR3 extends over 15 amino acids. Trimming shortened V by 5 bases and J by 0 bases, and 14 bases separated the two germline ends. Per germline, CDR1 SGHTA and CDR2 FQGNSA. The CDR3 loop is CASSPIPGVSYEQYF. DNA of the CDR3: TGTGCCAGCAGCCCCATACCAGGCGTCTCCTACGAGCAGTACTTC.

This chain joins TRBV7-9 and TRBJ1-2, with a tentative D call TRBD1 (6 bases). This CDR3 spans 15 amino acids. The V end lost 2 bases, the J end lost 5 bases, and 15 bases lay between the germline ends. Germline V CDR1 and CDR2: SEHNR, FQNEAQ (reference sequence). The CDR3 loop is CASSLYPGAGYGYTF. The CDR3 nucleotides are TGTGCCAGCAGCTTATATCCGGGGGCCGGGTATGGCTACACCTTC.

The chain couples TRBV15 to TRBJ2-1, with unresolved D. CDR1 and CDR2 (germline): LNHNV, YYDKDF (reference sequence). Trimming stripped 1 base from V and 0 bases from J, with 7 bases between. The CDR3 has 15 residues. The CDR3 spells CATSRAVSSYNEQFF. The CDR3 region has the DNA TGTGCCACCAGCAGAGCAGTCAGCTCCTACAATGAGCAGTTCTTC.

J is TRBJ1-2 and V is TRBV2; TRBD1 aligns across 7 bases. V lost 4 bases and J lost 12; bases outside the gene matches: 14. Germline V gene data show CDR1 as SNHLY and CDR2 as FYNNEI. This CDR3 contains 14 residues. The CDR3 spells CASSAPGGPSLNTF. The CDR3 DNA reads as TGTGCCAGCAGTGCCCCAGGGGGACCGTCTTTGAACACCTTC.

The chain is built from TRBV6-5 and TRBJ1-2, with TRBD1 as a possible D gene (5 bases). The CDR3 spans 14 residues. Between the trimmed V and J ends, which lost 6 bases and 6 bases, there was a span of 17 bases. Per germline, CDR1 MNHEY and CDR2 SVGAGI. The CDR3: CASRPLARDDGYTF. CDR3 DNA sequence: TGTGCCAGCAGGCCCCTAGCCAGGGATGATGGCTACACCTTC.

The chain employs TRBV6-1 and TRBJ1-6; D is unclear. Between the trimmed V and J ends, which lost 4 bases and 4 bases, there was a span of 14 bases. The CDR3 runs to 16 residues. Germline CDR1 MNHNS, CDR2 SASEGT. The CDR3 protein is CASSGGTPRYNSPLHF. For the CDR3, the DNA is TGTGCCAGCAGTGGGGGTACCCCGAGGTATAATTCACCCCTCCACTTT.

The J gene is TRBJ1-2, the V gene TRBV29-1; D remains ambiguous. The CDR3 contains 12 residues. The germline CDR1 and CDR2 sequences are SQVTM and ANQGSEA. The V end was cut by 4 bases, the J end by 4 bases, with 10 bases between. CDR3 nucleotide sequence: TGCAGCGTTGTCGGCGGAATCTATGGCTACACCTTC. Translation gives CSVVGGIYGYTF.

The V call is TRBV30, the J call TRBJ2-4; 7 nucleotides line up with TRBD1. This CDR3 has 16 residues. The junction had 9 bases not matched to a gene; V was cut back by 2 bases and J by 2 bases. CDR1 is GTSNPN and CDR2 is SVGIG in the germline V gene (reference sequence). CDR3 DNA: TGTGCCTGGAGTAGTGGACAGGCTATAACCAAAAACATTCAGTACTTC. This codes for CAWSSGQAITKNIQYF.

The gene calls are TRBV5-1 and TRBJ2-2; D is uncertain. Germline CDR1 reads SGHRS; CDR2 reads YFSETQ. V lost 0 bases and J lost 2, with 8 bases in between. This CDR3 has 15 amino acids. The CDR3 DNA follows: TGCGCCAGCAGCTTGGGGCAGACCAACACCGGGGAGCTGTTTTTT. Translation: CASSLGQTNTGELFF.

The rearrangement joins TRBV4-1 to TRBJ1-1; 8 bases are shared with TRBD1. The junction had 4 bases not matched to a gene; V was cut back by 7 bases and J by 3 bases. The CDR3 totals 13 residues. Germline V gene data show CDR1 as MGHRA and CDR2 as YSYEKL. The CDR3 here is CASTGTGDTEAFF. The CDR3 DNA reads as TGCGCCAGCACAGGGACAGGAGACACTGAAGCTTTCTTT.

J is TRBJ2-3 and V is TRBV7-2; D unresolved. V was trimmed by 2 bases and J by 4 bases, leaving 7 bases between them. Germline CDR1 SGHTA, CDR2 FQGNSA. This CDR3 is 13 amino acids long. The CDR3 protein is CASSLPVADTQYF. The CDR3 DNA is TGTGCCAGCAGCTTACCCGTTGCAGATACGCAGTATTTT.

The rearrangement uses TRBV5-1 and TRBJ1-6, with D uncertain. V was cut by 0 bases and J by 9 bases, with 13 bases left in between. Germline V gives CDR1 SGHRS, CDR2 YFSETQ. The length of the CDR3 is 15 residues. The CDR3 region has the DNA TGCGCCAGCAGCTTGGACAGTGGGGTTCTTTCACCCCTCCACTTT. This gives the protein CASSLDSGVLSPLHF.